A selection of T cell receptor beta chains follows, all from one sample in a study of control samples from healthy donors and cancer patients. The repertoire was sequenced with immunoSEQ multiplex PCR; TCRdb's copy has only in-frame clones and lacks some. The sample lists just under 75,000 clones, less than 90% occurring once. Sequencing was performed on blood. The receptors were gathered from a woman aged 45-65 years in good health. The CDR3 runs from the conserved cysteine through the conserved F or W. Fields, in order: CDR3 protein, CDR3 DNA, V gene, J gene, D gene, CDR3 length, clone size. A D gene is named only where the DNA matches it firmly. Size tells how often a clone was seen (once, few, many) or the class of an expanded clone, and some rows leave it out.

CDR3 protein: CASSPWDINSNQPQHF
CDR3 DNA: TGTGCCAGCAGTCCATGGGACATTAATAGCAATCAGCCCCAGCATTTT
V gene: TRBV27
J gene: TRBJ1-5
D gene: NA
CDR3 length: 16
clone size: NA

CDR3 protein: CASSLGAVNEQFF
CDR3 DNA: TGTGCCAGCAGCTTAGGGGCGGTCAATGAGCAGTTCTTC
V gene: TRBV7-9
J gene: TRBJ2-1
D gene: NA
CDR3 length: 13
clone size: NA

CDR3 protein: CASSFEGYTEAFF
CDR3 DNA: TGTGCCAGCAGCTTTGAGGGGTACACTGAAGCTTTCTTT
V gene: TRBV5-4
J gene: TRBJ1-1
D gene: NA
CDR3 length: 13
clone size: NA

CDR3 protein: CTVRTETYGYTF
CDR3 DNA: TGCACCGTTCGGACGGAGACCTATGGCTACACCTTC
V gene: TRBV29-1
J gene: TRBJ1-2
D gene: NA
CDR3 length: 12
clone size: NA

CDR3 protein: CASSRGLTSYNEQFF
CDR3 DNA: TGTGCCAGTAGTAGGGGACTAACCTCCTACAATGAGCAGTTCTTC
V gene: TRBV19
J gene: TRBJ2-1
D gene: TRBD2
CDR3 length: 15
clone size: NA

CDR3 protein: CASAQGRLRNEQFF
CDR3 DNA: TGTGCCAGCGCACAGGGAAGGCTGAGGAATGAGCAGTTCTTC
V gene: TRBV9
J gene: TRBJ2-1
D gene: NA
CDR3 length: 14
clone size: few

CDR3 protein: CATPRGYLAGGAYEQYF
CDR3 DNA: TGCGCCACCCCACGAGGATATTTAGCGGGAGGAGCTTACGAGCAGTACTTC
V gene: TRBV10-1
J gene: TRBJ2-7
D gene: TRBD2
CDR3 length: 17
clone size: NA

CDR3 protein: CASNEGQDYEQYF
CDR3 DNA: TGTGCCAGTAACGAAGGTCAAGACTACGAGCAGTACTTC
V gene: TRBV2
J gene: TRBJ2-7
D gene: NA
CDR3 length: 13
clone size: NA

CDR3 protein: CASSKGLAGENEQFF
CDR3 DNA: TGTGCCAGTAGTAAGGGACTAGCGGGAGAGAATGAGCAGTTCTTC
V gene: TRBV19
J gene: TRBJ2-1
D gene: TRBD2
CDR3 length: 15
clone size: NA

CDR3 protein: CASSYLSAGGTDTQYF
CDR3 DNA: TGTGCCAGCAGTTATCTTTCAGCGGGAGGGACAGATACGCAGTATTTT
V gene: TRBV6-5
J gene: TRBJ2-3
D gene: TRBD2
CDR3 length: 16
clone size: few

CDR3 protein: CASSSGLAGVNEQFF
CDR3 DNA: TGTGCCAGCAGCTCGGGACTAGCGGGAGTCAATGAGCAGTTCTTC
V gene: TRBV7-9
J gene: TRBJ2-1
D gene: TRBD2
CDR3 length: 15
clone size: NA

CDR3 protein: CAISESLGLAGGYNEQFF
CDR3 DNA: TGTGCCATCAGTGAGTCTCTTGGACTAGCGGGTGGCTACAATGAGCAGTTCTTC
V gene: TRBV10-3
J gene: TRBJ2-1
D gene: TRBD2
CDR3 length: 18
clone size: NA

CDR3 protein: CASTPSGDTTGELFF
CDR3 DNA: TGTGCCAGCACGCCCAGCGGGGACACCACCGGGGAGCTGTTTTTT
V gene: TRBV9
J gene: TRBJ2-2
D gene: NA
CDR3 length: 15
clone size: NA

CDR3 protein: CASSLGTTRDTEAFF
CDR3 DNA: TGTGCCAGCAGCTTGGGGACGACGCGAGACACTGAAGCTTTCTTT
V gene: TRBV7-9
J gene: TRBJ1-1
D gene: NA
CDR3 length: 15
clone size: NA

CDR3 protein: CASSYTSLDEQFF
CDR3 DNA: TGTGCCAGCAGTTACACTAGCCTGGATGAGCAGTTCTTC
V gene: TRBV6-6
J gene: TRBJ2-1
D gene: NA
CDR3 length: 13
clone size: NA

CDR3 protein: CASSVSADIYNEQFF
CDR3 DNA: TGTGCCAGCAGCGTGTCAGCGGACATCTACAATGAGCAGTTCTTC
V gene: TRBV9
J gene: TRBJ2-1
D gene: NA
CDR3 length: 15
clone size: few

CDR3 protein: CASSPLEGAGEAFF
CDR3 DNA: TGTGCCAGCAGCCCTCTTGAGGGGGCTGGTGAAGCTTTCTTT
V gene: TRBV7-2
J gene: TRBJ1-1
D gene: TRBD1
CDR3 length: 14
clone size: NA

CDR3 protein: CAWSQKGDQPQHF
CDR3 DNA: TGTGCCTGGAGTCAGAAGGGGGATCAGCCCCAGCATTTT
V gene: TRBV30
J gene: TRBJ1-5
D gene: NA
CDR3 length: 13
clone size: NA

CDR3 protein: CAWRSRLGPQHF
CDR3 DNA: TGTGCCTGGAGGTCCAGGCTCGGACCCCAGCATTTT
V gene: TRBV30
J gene: TRBJ1-5
D gene: NA
CDR3 length: 12
clone size: NA

CDR3 protein: CASSVGGQGSIIRNEQFF
CDR3 DNA: TGTGCCAGCAGCGTAGGGGGGCAGGGTTCCATAATACGGAATGAGCAGTTCTTC
V gene: TRBV9
J gene: TRBJ2-1
D gene: NA
CDR3 length: 18
clone size: NA

CDR3 protein: CANSDRADLAANTIYF
CDR3 DNA: TGTGCCAACTCCGACCGAGCGGACCTGGCGGCGAACACCATATATTTT
V gene: TRBV10-3
J gene: TRBJ1-3
D gene: NA
CDR3 length: 16
clone size: NA

CDR3 protein: CASSEYRGGGSIQYF
CDR3 DNA: TGTGCCAGCAGTGAATATCGCGGAGGGGGGAGCATTCAGTACTTC
V gene: TRBV6-1
J gene: TRBJ2-4
D gene: NA
CDR3 length: 15
clone size: NA

CDR3 protein: CASSDLSGAGYTF
CDR3 DNA: TGTGCCAGCAGTGACTTGTCAGGGGCCGGCTACACCTTC
V gene: TRBV6-4
J gene: TRBJ1-2
D gene: NA
CDR3 length: 13
clone size: NA

CDR3 protein: CASIWNRDDTEAFF
CDR3 DNA: TGTGCCAGCATTTGGAACAGGGACGACACTGAAGCTTTCTTT
V gene: TRBV25-1
J gene: TRBJ1-1
D gene: NA
CDR3 length: 14
clone size: once

CDR3 protein: CGRDGGVRDNEQFF
CDR3 DNA: TGTGGGCGGGATGGTGGGGTGCGGGACAATGAGCAGTTCTTC
V gene: TRBV30
J gene: TRBJ2-1
D gene: NA
CDR3 length: 14
clone size: NA

CDR3 protein: CSVDRGNTIYF
CDR3 DNA: TGCAGCGTTGATAGGGGAAACACCATATATTTT
V gene: TRBV29-1
J gene: TRBJ1-3
D gene: NA
CDR3 length: 11
clone size: NA

CDR3 protein: CASSSDSVAGELFF
CDR3 DNA: TGTGCCAGTAGTTCGGACTCGGTAGCCGGGGAGCTGTTTTTT
V gene: TRBV19
J gene: TRBJ2-2
D gene: NA
CDR3 length: 14
clone size: few

CDR3 protein: CATSDSQREPQHF
CDR3 DNA: TGTGCCACCAGTGATTCTCAACGAGAGCCCCAGCATTTT
V gene: TRBV24-1
J gene: TRBJ1-5
D gene: NA
CDR3 length: 13
clone size: NA

CDR3 protein: CASSEGQVNQPQHF
CDR3 DNA: TGCGCCAGCAGCGAGGGACAGGTTAATCAGCCCCAGCATTTT
V gene: TRBV5-1
J gene: TRBJ1-5
D gene: TRBD1
CDR3 length: 14
clone size: NA

CDR3 protein: CATSRTSGSSYEQYF
CDR3 DNA: TGTGCCACCAGCAGGACTAGCGGGAGCTCCTACGAGCAGTACTTC
V gene: TRBV15
J gene: TRBJ2-7
D gene: TRBD2
CDR3 length: 15
clone size: once

CDR3 protein: CASSLSSGRARETQYF
CDR3 DNA: TGTGCCAGCAGCTTGTCTAGCGGGAGGGCCAGGGAGACCCAGTACTTC
V gene: TRBV9
J gene: TRBJ2-5
D gene: TRBD2
CDR3 length: 16
clone size: NA

CDR3 protein: CASSLGTPPTLHF
CDR3 DNA: TGTGCCAGCAGCTTGGGGACGCCGCCGACCCTCCACTTT
V gene: TRBV7-9
J gene: TRBJ1-6
D gene: NA
CDR3 length: 13
clone size: NA

CDR3 protein: CASSPRTDYGYTF
CDR3 DNA: TGTGCCAGCAGTCCCAGGACAGACTATGGCTACACCTTC
V gene: TRBV27
J gene: TRBJ1-2
D gene: NA
CDR3 length: 13
clone size: NA

CDR3 protein: CASMSQVTLRQQYF
CDR3 DNA: TGTGCCAGCATGTCACAGGTGACCCTACGTCAGCAGTACTTC
V gene: TRBV28
J gene: TRBJ2-7
D gene: NA
CDR3 length: 14
clone size: NA

CDR3 protein: CASSTGNGGELFF
CDR3 DNA: TGCGCCAGCTCGACAGGGAATGGCGGGGAGCTGTTTTTT
V gene: TRBV5-1
J gene: TRBJ2-2
D gene: TRBD1
CDR3 length: 13
clone size: NA

CDR3 protein: CASSVARRGPYNEQFF
CDR3 DNA: TGTGCCAGCAGTGTTGCCCGCAGGGGGCCCTACAATGAGCAGTTCTTC
V gene: TRBV2
J gene: TRBJ2-1
D gene: TRBD1
CDR3 length: 16
clone size: NA

CDR3 protein: CASSLTLSSGNTIYF
CDR3 DNA: TGTGCCAGCTCACTTACACTTTCCTCTGGAAACACCATATATTTT
V gene: TRBV18
J gene: TRBJ1-3
D gene: NA
CDR3 length: 15
clone size: NA

CDR3 protein: CASSPVGAGFSYEQYF
CDR3 DNA: TGTGCCAGTAGCCCTGTTGGGGCAGGTTTCTCCTACGAGCAGTACTTC
V gene: TRBV19
J gene: TRBJ2-7
D gene: NA
CDR3 length: 16
clone size: once

CDR3 protein: CATSSQGTSGPYNEQFF
CDR3 DNA: TGTGCCACCAGCAGCCAGGGAACTAGCGGGCCCTACAATGAGCAGTTCTTC
V gene: TRBV15
J gene: TRBJ2-1
D gene: TRBD2
CDR3 length: 17
clone size: NA

CDR3 protein: CASSPRDAAQETQYF
CDR3 DNA: TGCGCCAGCAGCCCTCGTGACGCAGCCCAAGAGACCCAGTACTTC
V gene: TRBV5-1
J gene: TRBJ2-5
D gene: NA
CDR3 length: 15
clone size: NA

CDR3 protein: CASSLVGQSYGYTF
CDR3 DNA: TGTGCCAGCAGCTTGGTGGGACAGAGCTATGGCTACACCTTC
V gene: TRBV5-4
J gene: TRBJ1-2
D gene: TRBD1
CDR3 length: 14
clone size: NA

CDR3 protein: CASSFGREVEAFF
CDR3 DNA: TGTGCCAGCAGCTTTGGCAGGGAAGTTGAAGCTTTCTTT
V gene: TRBV5-4
J gene: TRBJ1-1
D gene: NA
CDR3 length: 13
clone size: medium-sized

CDR3 protein: CASSDGYQPQHF
CDR3 DNA: TGTGCCAGCAGCGACGGGTATCAGCCCCAGCATTTT
V gene: TRBV12-3/TRBV12-4
J gene: TRBJ1-5
D gene: NA
CDR3 length: 12
clone size: NA

CDR3 protein: CASSQDPPGSDEQYF
CDR3 DNA: TGTGCCAGCAGCCAAGATCCTCCCGGCAGCGACGAGCAGTACTTC
V gene: TRBV14
J gene: TRBJ2-7
D gene: NA
CDR3 length: 15
clone size: NA

CDR3 protein: CASSQGPTGNQPQHF
CDR3 DNA: TGTGCCAGCAGCCAAGGGCCGACAGGCAATCAGCCCCAGCATTTT
V gene: TRBV3-1/TRBV3-2
J gene: TRBJ1-5
D gene: NA
CDR3 length: 15
clone size: NA

CDR3 protein: CASMFLAGVAGELFF
CDR3 DNA: TGTGCCAGCATGTTCCTAGCGGGAGTAGCCGGGGAGCTGTTTTTT
V gene: TRBV2
J gene: TRBJ2-2
D gene: TRBD2
CDR3 length: 15
clone size: NA

CDR3 protein: CASSLVPTGFYETQYF
CDR3 DNA: TGTGCCAGCAGCTTGGTACCGACAGGGTTTTATGAGACCCAGTACTTC
V gene: TRBV5-8
J gene: TRBJ2-5
D gene: TRBD1
CDR3 length: 16
clone size: few

CDR3 protein: CAWSGGRGYGYTF
CDR3 DNA: TGTGCCTGGAGTGGGGGGCGCGGCTATGGCTACACCTTC
V gene: TRBV30
J gene: TRBJ1-2
D gene: NA
CDR3 length: 13
clone size: once

CDR3 protein: CASSYDLARFYNEQFF
CDR3 DNA: TGTGCCAGCAGTTACGACCTAGCGCGTTTTTACAATGAGCAGTTCTTC
V gene: TRBV6-5
J gene: TRBJ2-1
D gene: NA
CDR3 length: 16
clone size: NA

CDR3 protein: CASSPAWGKETQYF
CDR3 DNA: TGTGCCAGCAGCCCTGCGTGGGGGAAAGAGACCCAGTACTTC
V gene: TRBV11-3
J gene: TRBJ2-5
D gene: NA
CDR3 length: 14
clone size: NA

CDR3 protein: CASSSTGDGYTF
CDR3 DNA: TGTGCCAGCAGCTCGACAGGGGATGGCTACACCTTC
V gene: TRBV28
J gene: TRBJ1-2
D gene: TRBD1
CDR3 length: 12
clone size: NA

CDR3 protein: CASSLSHNRDRDGYTF
CDR3 DNA: TGTGCCAGCAGCCTCAGCCACAACCGGGACAGGGACGGCTACACCTTC
V gene: TRBV3-1/TRBV3-2
J gene: TRBJ1-2
D gene: TRBD1
CDR3 length: 16
clone size: NA

CDR3 protein: CASRGTSAYTDTQYF
CDR3 DNA: TGTGCCAGCAGGGGGACTAGCGCGTACACAGATACGCAGTATTTT
V gene: TRBV2
J gene: TRBJ2-3
D gene: TRBD2
CDR3 length: 15
clone size: NA

CDR3 protein: CATSRRQANSPLHF
CDR3 DNA: TGTGCCACCAGCAGGAGACAGGCCAATTCACCCCTCCACTTT
V gene: TRBV15
J gene: TRBJ1-6
D gene: NA
CDR3 length: 14
clone size: NA

CDR3 protein: CASRPRGLTIGPDTQYF
CDR3 DNA: TGTGCCAGCAGACCGCGGGGCCTGACGATAGGGCCAGATACGCAGTATTTT
V gene: TRBV7-2
J gene: TRBJ2-3
D gene: NA
CDR3 length: 17
clone size: NA